This record looks at one T cell receptor beta chain sequence and its context. The data belong to a study of blood T cell repertoires in COVID-19. Study summary: COVID-19 samples collected from the United States, Italy and Spain covered acute and convalescent phases.

As handled by the study authors: It was from reference gene primer amplification that nucleated cell counts were estimated. Produced via immunoSEQ multiplex PCR; TCRdb's table is partial and in-frame only. The V and J calls and clone size were taken over from that table, and D and trimming were inferred from the DNA. The sample lists a few hundred thousand clones, about 90% occurring once. Sequenced sample: peripheral blood. The sequence derives from a person aged 18 to 35 with COVID-19, enrolled during active disease.

DNA of the CDR3: TGTGCCAGCAGCTTAGGAGGTCAGGGGGCCCATGAGCAGTTCTTC. Residues: CASSLGGQGAHEQFF. The chain links TRBV7-9 to TRBJ2-1; 8 nucleotides line up with TRBD1. In germline, CDR1 is SEHNR, CDR2 FQNEAQ (reference sequence). Trimming took 1 base from V and 8 from J; bases not matched to a gene: 7. The CDR3 is 15 residues long.